This T cell receptor (beta chain) emerged from a study of shared clonotypes between healthy human individuals. Germline V gene data show CDR1 as MDHEN and CDR2 as SYDVKM. V lost 3 bases to trimming and J lost 5 bases, with 7 bases between them. The CDR3 length is 13 residues. Study conclusions and caveats: Apart from blood, nothing was sampled; tissue repertoires likely differ.

Repertoires were generated with immunoSEQ multiplex PCR, while TCRdb's copy carries only in-frame clones and drops some. The table shows a few hundred thousand clones, with less than 85% occurring only once. On this clone itself: The antigen remains unidentified.

The origin of this receptor is a man aged 25 to 40 in good health. V is TRBV28 and J is TRBJ1-4; D uncertain. Sequenced input: memory CD4+ T cells sorted from blood. Regarding subset: CD45RA-negative fraction. This CDR3 reads CASSFYRNEKLFF. The CDR3 DNA reads as TGTGCCAGCAGTTTCTACCGGAATGAAAAACTGTTTTTT.